The 5 T cell receptor beta chains below were found in one sample sequenced in a study of T cells in Graves' hyperthyroidism and ophthalmopathy. TCR beta CDR3 regions were amplified from RNA. HTBI primers were employed in a first-round RT-PCR of the TCR CDR3. Using its own MiXCR run on the multiplex PCR reads, TCRdb lists one record per CDR3 protein. The sample comprises around 340,000 distinct CDR3 sequences, 16% of which are singletons, and around 35% rests with the top ten. What was sequenced was blood. The source of these receptors is a man aged 25-40 years with Graves' hyperthyroidism.

This clonotype has only a few counts. The gene calls are TRBV4-1 and TRBJ2-2; 7 bases map to TRBD2. V shed 3 bases and J 5 bases; nucleotides not matched to a gene: 6. The germline CDR1 and CDR2 sequences are MGHRA and YSYEKL. The CDR3 spans 15 residues. CDR3 DNA sequence: TGCGCCAGCAGCCAGGGTCCCGGGAGGACCGGGGAGCTGTTTTTT. It specifies CASSQGPGRTGELFF.

This clonotype has ten or more counts. This sequence joins TRBV30 and TRBJ2-3; D gene uncertain. V lost 2 bases and J 2 bases, leaving 8 bases between the germline ends. The CDR3 has 13 amino acids. Germline loops: CDR1 GTSNPN, CDR2 SVGIG (reference sequence). CDR3 sequence reads: CAWSPGHTDTQYF. CDR3 bases: TGTGCCTGGAGTCCTGGGCACACAGATACGCAGTATTTT.

This clonotype was counted many times. CDR3 nucleotide sequence: TGTGCCAGCAGCCACAGACTAGCGGGAGCGATCCTCCAAGAGACCCAGTACTTC. It codes for CASSHRLAGAILQETQYF. V is TRBV14 and J is TRBJ2-5, with 12 bases aligning to TRBD2. Germline V gene data show CDR1 as SGHDN and CDR2 as FVKESK. This CDR3 contains 18 residues. V was pared by 3 bases and J by 1 base, with 9 bases of the junction left unmatched.

This clonotype was recorded many times. The rearrangement uses TRBV18 and TRBJ2-7, with TRBD2 matching 9 bases. CDR3 size: 13 residues. Germline assignment: CDR1 KGHSH and CDR2 LQKENI. Trimming took 4 bases from V and 6 from J; bases not matched to a gene: 4. This chain's CDR3 is CASSLAGAGEQYF. Written as DNA, the CDR3 is TGTGCCAGCTCACTAGCGGGAGCGGGCGAGCAGTACTTC.

V is TRBV15 and J is TRBJ2-1; 8 bases fit TRBD2. The CDR3 covers 14 residues. Trimming at V came to 1 base and at J to 13 bases, leaving 9 bases not matched to a gene. Germline V lookup: CDR1 LNHNV, CDR2 YYDKDF (reference sequence). DNA for the CDR3: TGTGCCACCAGCAGAGTGGGGGTAGCGGGACAACAGTTCTTC. Protein: CATSRVGVAGQQFF. The full variable domain, rest sourced from reference TRBV15 and TRBJ2-1, is DAMVIQNPRYQVTQFGKPVTLSCSQTLNHNVMYWYQQKSSQAPKLLFHYYDKDFNNEADTPDNFQSRRPNTSFCFLDIRSPGLGDTAMYLCATSRVGVAGQQFFGPGTRLTVL.